These 14 T cell receptor beta chains originate from one sample sequenced in a study of control samples from healthy donors and cancer patients. The assay was immunoSEQ multiplex PCR, and TCRdb's table has in-frame clones only and misses some. The repertoire includes some 170,000 clones, 95% to 96% of them detected once, and about 0.94% sits in the top ten. The material sequenced was blood. The receptors were gathered from a woman aged 25 to 39 in good health.

J is TRBJ2-1 and V is TRBV27; D not certain. The V end was cut by 2 bases, the J end by 6 bases, with 8 bases between. Germline V gene sequence: CDR1 MNHEY, CDR2 SMNVEV (reference sequence). The CDR3 totals 13 residues. CDR3 nucleotide sequence: TGTGCCAGCAGTTTAGGCCCGACCAATGAGCAGTTCTTC. It translates to CASSLGPTNEQFF.

The chain has TRBV18 and TRBJ1-1; unclear D gene. V was cut by 8 bases and J by 1 base, with 20 bases left in between. Germline V gives CDR1 KGHSH, CDR2 LQKENI. The length of the CDR3 is 16 residues. The CDR3 spells CASIHPVRTENTEAFF. DNA for the CDR3: TGTGCCAGCATTCACCCGGTGCGGACGGAGAACACTGAAGCTTTCTTT.

V is TRBV19 and J is TRBJ1-6; 7 positions match TRBD1. Germline CDR1 reads LNHDA; CDR2 reads SQIVND (reference sequence). This CDR3 comprises 14 residues. With 2 bases clipped from V and 15 bases from J, the junction kept 10 bases outside the gene matches. CDR3 coding DNA: TGTGCCAGTAGTATAACAGGGGCCGGGGTTGGCCTCCACTTT. Encoded protein: CASSITGAGVGLHF. Drawing the rest from reference TRBV19 and TRBJ1-6, the complete variable domain is DGGITQSPKYLFRKEGQNVTLSCEQNLNHDAMYWYRQDPGQGLRLIYYSQIVNDFQKGDIAEGYSVSREKKESFPLTVTSAQKNPTAFYLCASSITGAGVGLHFGNGTRLTVT.

J is TRBJ2-1 and V is TRBV5-6, with TRBD2 as a possible D gene (5 bases). The CDR3 totals 14 residues. V dropped 2 bases and J dropped 5 bases, with 11 bases sitting between them. In germline, CDR1 is SGHDT, CDR2 YYEEEE. CDR3 protein: CASSLPGNNNEQFF. The DNA of the CDR3 is TGTGCCAGCAGCTTACCGGGGAATAACAATGAGCAGTTCTTC.

The chain carries TRBV28 and TRBJ2-1, with 9 bases identical to TRBD1. V lost 1 base and J lost 6; bases outside the gene matches: 10. The CDR3 has 17 residues. CDR1 is MDHEN, CDR2 SYDVKM, per germline. The CDR3 loop is CASSLFPRGQGFNEQFF. The CDR3 bases are TGTGCCAGCAGTTTATTTCCTAGAGGACAGGGGTTCAATGAGCAGTTCTTC.

A word on this clone: The same CDR3 also results from other DNA sequences found in this sample. V gene TRBV5-1 combines with J gene TRBJ2-2, with 9 bases that match TRBD2. With V trimmed by 0 bases and J by 3 bases, 0 bases remained unmatched. Germline V gene sequence: CDR1 SGHRS, CDR2 YFSETQ. The CDR3 contains 15 residues. CDR3: CASSLGLADTGELFF. The DNA of the CDR3 is TGCGCCAGCAGCTTGGGACTAGCGGACACCGGGGAGCTGTTTTTT.

The rearrangement joins TRBV4-1 to TRBJ2-7; D not resolved. CDR3 length: 14 residues. V was shortened by 5 bases and J by 3 bases, with 14 bases between the two germline ends. Germline-derived CDR1 and CDR2 are MGHRA and YSYEKL. CDR3 region: CASSTMASGYEQYF. In DNA form, the CDR3 reads TGCGCCAGCAGCACCATGGCGTCCGGCTACGAGCAGTACTTC.

The V gene is TRBV28, the J gene TRBJ1-2; D is possibly TRBD1 (5 bases). Germline V CDR1 and CDR2: MDHEN, SYDVKM. The CDR3 has 14 residues. The ends were cut back, 6 bases at V and 4 bases at J, with 15 bases in the middle. The CDR3 region is CASRRTGSAYGYTF. CDR3 coding DNA: TGTGCCAGCAGGCGTACAGGTTCGGCCTATGGCTACACCTTC.

The chain uses TRBV19 and TRBJ1-5; TRBD1 matches at 7 bases. The V gene end was trimmed by 4 bases and the J gene end by 1 base; junction bases not matched to a gene: 10. Germline-derived CDR1 and CDR2 are LNHDA and SQIVND (reference sequence). This CDR3 is built from 17 residues. The CDR3: CASSRVPTGASNQPQHF. The CDR3 nucleotides read TGTGCCAGTAGTAGAGTCCCAACAGGGGCCAGCAATCAGCCCCAGCATTTT.

The chain uses TRBV19 and TRBJ2-7; D possibly corresponds to TRBD1 (5 bases). The CDR3 covers 13 residues. Trimming shortened V by 5 bases and J by 6 bases, and 14 bases separated the two germline ends. In germline, CDR1 is LNHDA, CDR2 SQIVND (reference sequence). The CDR3 DNA is TGTGCCAGTAGTTCCACGACAGTTTCCGAGCAGTACTTC. Translation gives CASSSTTVSEQYF.

In the case of this clone: An end of the junction does not agree with germline; a read error may underlie this. The chain combines TRBV9 with TRBJ1-2, with D possibly being TRBD1 (6 bases). Germline V gene lookup returns CDR1 SGDLS and CDR2 YYNGEE. The CDR3 has 15 amino acids. The CDR3 DNA follows: TGTGCCAGCAGCCCACAACAGGGTACAGACTATGGCTACGCCTTC. Encoded protein: CASSPQQGTDYGYAF.

The V gene is TRBV19, the J gene TRBJ2-2; perhaps TRBD1 as D (5 bases). The length of the CDR3 is 14 residues. Germline lookup yields CDR1 LNHDA and CDR2 SQIVND (reference sequence). Trimming left V 4 bases short and J 6 bases short, with 12 bases between. The CDR3, as DNA: TGTGCCAGTAGTACTTTCAGGGTTGCCGGGGAGCTGTTTTTT. This translates into CASSTFRVAGELFF.

This clone was observed a few times. This rearrangement joins TRBV30 to TRBJ2-2; 7 bases map to TRBD1. Trimming removed 0 bases from V and 3 bases from J; junction bases left unmatched: 4. Per the germline V gene, CDR1 is GTSNPN and CDR2 is SVGIG (reference sequence). The CDR3 extends over 15 amino acids. The CDR3 coding sequence is TGTGCCTGGAGTGTACGTGACAGGGACACCGGGGAGCTGTTTTTT. Translation: CAWSVRDRDTGELFF.

The V gene is TRBV7-2, the J gene TRBJ2-1; D is ambiguous. The CDR3 is 16 residues long. Germline V gene lookup returns CDR1 SGHTA and CDR2 FQGNSA. The V end lost 2 bases, the J end lost 0 bases, and 11 bases lay between the germline ends. This CDR3 reads CASSLTPPNSYNEQFF. CDR3 DNA: TGTGCCAGCAGCTTAACCCCACCCAACTCCTACAATGAGCAGTTCTTC.